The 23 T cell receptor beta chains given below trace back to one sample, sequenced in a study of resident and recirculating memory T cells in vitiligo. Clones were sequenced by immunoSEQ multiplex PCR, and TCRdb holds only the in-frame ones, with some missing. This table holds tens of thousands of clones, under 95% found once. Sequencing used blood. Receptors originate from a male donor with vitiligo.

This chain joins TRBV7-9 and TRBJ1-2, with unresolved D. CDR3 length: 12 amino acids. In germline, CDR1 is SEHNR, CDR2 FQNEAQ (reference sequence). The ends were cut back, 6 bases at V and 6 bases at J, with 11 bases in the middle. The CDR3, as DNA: TGTGCCAGCAGGCCCCGGAGCCATGGCTACACCTTC. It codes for CASRPRSHGYTF.

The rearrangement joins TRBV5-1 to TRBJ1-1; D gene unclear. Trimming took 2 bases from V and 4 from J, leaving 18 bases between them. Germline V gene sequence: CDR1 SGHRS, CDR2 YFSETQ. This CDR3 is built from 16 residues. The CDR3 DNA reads TGCGCCAGCAGCTTTACCGCTTCACGCTCGGGCACTGAAGCTTTCTTT. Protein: CASSFTASRSGTEAFF.

This CDR3 reads CASSLGQLKLTDTQYF. CDR3 nucleotides: TGTGCCAGCAGCTTAGGGCAGCTAAAACTAACAGATACGCAGTATTTT. The chain has TRBV7-9 and TRBJ2-3; no firm D call. The CDR3 has 16 amino acids. The germline gives CDR1 SEHNR, CDR2 FQNEAQ (reference sequence). The ends were cut back, 1 base at V and 3 bases at J, with 14 bases in the middle.

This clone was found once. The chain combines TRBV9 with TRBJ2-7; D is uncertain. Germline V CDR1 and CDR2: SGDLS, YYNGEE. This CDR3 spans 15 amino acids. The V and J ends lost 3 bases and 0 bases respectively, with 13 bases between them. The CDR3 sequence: CASSASSHYSYEQYF. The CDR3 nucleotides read TGTGCCAGCAGCGCGAGTTCCCACTACTCCTACGAGCAGTACTTC.

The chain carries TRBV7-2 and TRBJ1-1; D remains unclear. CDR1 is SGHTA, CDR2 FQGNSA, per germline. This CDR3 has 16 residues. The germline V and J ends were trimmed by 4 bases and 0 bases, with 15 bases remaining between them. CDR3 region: CASSSKLMYMNTEAFF. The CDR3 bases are TGTGCCAGCAGCTCCAAGCTCATGTATATGAACACTGAAGCTTTCTTT.

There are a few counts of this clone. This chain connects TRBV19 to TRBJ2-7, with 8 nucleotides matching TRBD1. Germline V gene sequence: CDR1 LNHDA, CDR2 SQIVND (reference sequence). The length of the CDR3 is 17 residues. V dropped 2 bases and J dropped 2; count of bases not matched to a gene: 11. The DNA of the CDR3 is TGTGCCAGTAGTATACCGGGTACGGGGACAGGACCCTACGAGCAGTACTTC. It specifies CASSIPGTGTGPYEQYF.

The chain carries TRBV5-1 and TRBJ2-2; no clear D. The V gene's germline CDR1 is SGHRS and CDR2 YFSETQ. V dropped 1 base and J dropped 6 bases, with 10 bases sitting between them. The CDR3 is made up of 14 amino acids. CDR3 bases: TGCGCCAGCAGCTTGACGGTGGAGCCCGGGGAGCTGTTTTTT. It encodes CASSLTVEPGELFF.

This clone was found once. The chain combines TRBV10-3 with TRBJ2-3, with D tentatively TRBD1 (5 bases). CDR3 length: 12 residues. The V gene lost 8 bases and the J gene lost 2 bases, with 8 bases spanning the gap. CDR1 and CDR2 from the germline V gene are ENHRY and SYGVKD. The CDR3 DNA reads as TGTGCCATCGGGGCTTTCACAGATACGCAGTATTTT. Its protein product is CAIGAFTDTQYF.

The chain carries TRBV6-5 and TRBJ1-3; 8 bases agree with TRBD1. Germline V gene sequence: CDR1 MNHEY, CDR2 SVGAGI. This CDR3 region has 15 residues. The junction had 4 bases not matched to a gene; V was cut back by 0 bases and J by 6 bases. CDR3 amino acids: CASSYSGTGTNTIYF. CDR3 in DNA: TGTGCCAGCAGTTACTCGGGGACAGGAACAAACACCATATATTTT.

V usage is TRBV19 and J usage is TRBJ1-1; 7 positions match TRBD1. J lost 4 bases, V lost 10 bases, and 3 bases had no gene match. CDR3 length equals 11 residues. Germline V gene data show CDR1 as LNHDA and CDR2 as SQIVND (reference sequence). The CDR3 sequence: CATTGVTEAFF. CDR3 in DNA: TGTGCCACTACAGGGGTCACTGAAGCTTTCTTT.

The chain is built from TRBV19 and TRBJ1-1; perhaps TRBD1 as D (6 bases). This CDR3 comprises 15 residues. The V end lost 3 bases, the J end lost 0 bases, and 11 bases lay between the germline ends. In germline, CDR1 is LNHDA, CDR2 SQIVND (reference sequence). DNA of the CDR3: TGTGCCAGTAGTATCGGGACAAACATGAACACTGAAGCTTTCTTT. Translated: CASSIGTNMNTEAFF.

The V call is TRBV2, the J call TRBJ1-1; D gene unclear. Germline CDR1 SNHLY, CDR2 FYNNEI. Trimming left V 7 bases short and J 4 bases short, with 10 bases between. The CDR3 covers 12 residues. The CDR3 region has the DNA TGTGCCAGCACTCGGGGAAGCACTGAAGCTTTCTTT. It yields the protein CASTRGSTEAFF. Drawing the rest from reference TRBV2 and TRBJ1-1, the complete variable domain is EPEVTQTPSHQVTQMGQEVILRCVPISNHLYFYWYRQILGQKVEFLVSFYNNEISEKSEIFDDQFSVERPDGSNFTLKIRSTKLEDSAMYFCASTRGSTEAFFGQGTRLTVV.

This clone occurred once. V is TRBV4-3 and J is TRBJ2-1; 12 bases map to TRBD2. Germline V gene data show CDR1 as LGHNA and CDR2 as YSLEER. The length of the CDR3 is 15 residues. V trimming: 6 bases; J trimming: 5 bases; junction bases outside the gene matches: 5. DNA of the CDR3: TGCGCCAGCAGTCCGACTAGCGGGAGACACAATGAGCAGTTCTTC. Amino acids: CASSPTSGRHNEQFF.

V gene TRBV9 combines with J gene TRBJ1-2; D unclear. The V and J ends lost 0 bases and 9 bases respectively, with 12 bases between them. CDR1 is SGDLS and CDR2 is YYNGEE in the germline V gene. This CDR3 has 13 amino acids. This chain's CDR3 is CASSVETSPRYTF. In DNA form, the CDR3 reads TGTGCCAGCAGCGTAGAAACATCCCCTCGCTACACCTTC.

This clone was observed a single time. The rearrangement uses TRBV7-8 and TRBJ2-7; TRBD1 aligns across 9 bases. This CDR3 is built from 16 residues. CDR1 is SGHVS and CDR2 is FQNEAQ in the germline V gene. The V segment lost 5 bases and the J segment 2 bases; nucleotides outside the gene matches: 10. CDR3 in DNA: TGTGCCAGCAGCCTCGGGACAGGGCATACGACCTACGAGCAGTACTTC. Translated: CASSLGTGHTTYEQYF.

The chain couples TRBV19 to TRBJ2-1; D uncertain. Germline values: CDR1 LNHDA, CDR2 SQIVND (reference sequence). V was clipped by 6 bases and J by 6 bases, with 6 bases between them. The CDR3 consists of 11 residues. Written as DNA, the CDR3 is TGTGCCAGTAGCCAGCGCAATGAGCAGTTCTTC. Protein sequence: CASSQRNEQFF.

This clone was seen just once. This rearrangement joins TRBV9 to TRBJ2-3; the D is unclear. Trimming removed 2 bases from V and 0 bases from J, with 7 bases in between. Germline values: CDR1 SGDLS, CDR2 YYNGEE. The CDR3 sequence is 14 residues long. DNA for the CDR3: TGTGCCAGCAGCGTCCAGCGAAGCACAGATACGCAGTATTTT. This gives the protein CASSVQRSTDTQYF.

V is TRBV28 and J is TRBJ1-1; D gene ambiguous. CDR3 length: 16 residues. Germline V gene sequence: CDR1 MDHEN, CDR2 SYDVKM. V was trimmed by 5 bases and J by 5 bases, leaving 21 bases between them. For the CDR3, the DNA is TGTGCCAGCAGTCCCTTTAAGACATCCGAAAGTACTGAAGCTTTCTTT. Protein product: CASSPFKTSESTEAFF.

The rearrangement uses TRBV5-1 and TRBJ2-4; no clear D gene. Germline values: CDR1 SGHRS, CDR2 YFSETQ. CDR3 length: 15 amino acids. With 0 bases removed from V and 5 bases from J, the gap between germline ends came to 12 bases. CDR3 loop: CASSLVAGEENIQYF. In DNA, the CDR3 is TGCGCCAGCAGCTTGGTTGCCGGTGAGGAAAACATTCAGTACTTC.

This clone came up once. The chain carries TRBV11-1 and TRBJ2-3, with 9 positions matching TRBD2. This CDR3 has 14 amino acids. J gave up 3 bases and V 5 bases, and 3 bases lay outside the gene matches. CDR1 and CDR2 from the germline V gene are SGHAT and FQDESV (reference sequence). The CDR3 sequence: CASSPTSGTDTQYF. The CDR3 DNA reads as TGTGCCAGCAGCCCAACTAGCGGGACAGATACGCAGTATTTT.

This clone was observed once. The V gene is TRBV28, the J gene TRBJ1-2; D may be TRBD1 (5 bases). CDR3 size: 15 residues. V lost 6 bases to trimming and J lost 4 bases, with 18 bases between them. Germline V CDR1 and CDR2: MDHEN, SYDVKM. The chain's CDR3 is CASRPRLRGSYGYTF. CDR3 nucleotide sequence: TGTGCCAGCAGACCTCGGCTCCGGGGGAGCTATGGCTACACCTTC.

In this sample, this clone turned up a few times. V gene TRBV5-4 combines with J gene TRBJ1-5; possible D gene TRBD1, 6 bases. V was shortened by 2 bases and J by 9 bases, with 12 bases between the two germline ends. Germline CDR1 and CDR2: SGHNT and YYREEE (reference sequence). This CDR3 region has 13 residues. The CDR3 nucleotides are TGTGCCAGCAGCTTAGGGGGTCTGCGGCCCCAGCATTTT. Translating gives CASSLGGLRPQHF.

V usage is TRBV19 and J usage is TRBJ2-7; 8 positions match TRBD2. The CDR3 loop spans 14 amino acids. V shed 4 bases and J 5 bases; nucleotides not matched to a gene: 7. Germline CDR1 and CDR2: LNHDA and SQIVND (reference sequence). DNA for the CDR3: TGTGCCAGTAGTACGCCCGGGACTAGACACGAGCAGTACTTC. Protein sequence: CASSTPGTRHEQYF.